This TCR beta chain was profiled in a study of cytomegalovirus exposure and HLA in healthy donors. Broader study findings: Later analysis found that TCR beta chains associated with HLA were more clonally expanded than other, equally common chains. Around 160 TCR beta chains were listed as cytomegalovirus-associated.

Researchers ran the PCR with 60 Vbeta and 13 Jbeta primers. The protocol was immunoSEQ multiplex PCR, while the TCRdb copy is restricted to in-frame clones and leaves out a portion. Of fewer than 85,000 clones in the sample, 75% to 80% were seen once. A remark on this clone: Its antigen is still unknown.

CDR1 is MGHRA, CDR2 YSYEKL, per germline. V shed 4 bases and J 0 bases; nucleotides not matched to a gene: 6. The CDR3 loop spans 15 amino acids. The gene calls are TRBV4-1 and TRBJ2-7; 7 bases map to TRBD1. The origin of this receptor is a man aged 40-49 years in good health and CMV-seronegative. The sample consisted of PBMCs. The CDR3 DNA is TGCGCCAGCAGCCGAGGGACAGCAAGCTCCTACGAGCAGTACTTC. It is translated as CASSRGTASSYEQYF.